The clone carrying this T cell receptor (beta chain) has ten or more counts. What it binds is unknown. This entry is derived from a study of T cell repertoires in cytomegalovirus infection. The wider study: CMV infection and matching HLA type were both indicated by public TCR beta signatures.

Overall study findings and caveats: The ex vivo response was dominated by HLA-C-restricted CMV-specific TCR beta clonotypes.

One entry per CDR3 protein results from TCRdb running MiXCR on the reads. The table lists under 850,000 distinct CDR3 sequences, roughly 36% of them singletons. Germline V gene data show CDR1 as SGHVS and CDR2 as FNYEAQ. This CDR3 has 18 amino acids. Trimming cost V 1 base and J 2 bases, with 21 bases left between them. The chain couples TRBV7-6 to TRBJ2-7; D could derive from TRBD1 or TRBD2 (6 bases each). The TCR comes from a human donor in good health (CMV status not recorded). Some clones in this sample may be carry-over from other donors' samples. Sequencing used PBMCs. The CDR3 nucleotides read TGTGCCAGCAGCTTAGTATCTGCTACAGGGAGGAAAACCTACGAGCAGTACTTC. Translated: CASSLVSATGRKTYEQYF. Complete variable domain (other parts from reference TRBV7-6 and TRBJ2-7): GAGVSQSPRYKVTKRGQDVALRCDPISGHVSLYWYRQALGQGPEFLTYFNYEAQQDKSGLPNDRFSAERPEGSISTLTIQRTEQRDSAMYRCASSLVSATGRKTYEQYFGPGTRLTVT.